Presented here are 31 T cell receptor beta chains from one specimen sequenced in a study of tumor and adjacent non-tumor tissue in lung cancer. The library came from three nested PCR rounds adapted from ARM-PCR protocols. Using its own MiXCR run on the multiplex PCR reads, TCRdb lists one record per CDR3 protein. The table records approximately 71,000 distinct CDR3 sequences, roughly 56% of them present only once. This sample's RNA came from whole unsorted tissue. The sample was lung tumor tissue. The receptors here all came from a man aged 45-65 years with non-small cell lung cancer.

The chain has TRBV11-1 and TRBJ2-5, with D possibly matching TRBD1 (6 bases). Trimming removed 10 bases from V and 5 bases from J, with 17 bases in between. Per the germline V gene, CDR1 is SGHAT and CDR2 is FQDESV (reference sequence). CDR3 length: 13 amino acids. CDR3 region: CATRGQCVETQYF. The CDR3 region has the DNA TGTGCCACCCGCGGACAGTGTGTGGAGACCCAGTACTTC. The full variable domain, rest sourced from reference TRBV11-1 and TRBJ2-5, is EAEVAQSPRYKITEKSQAVAFWCDPISGHATLYWYRQILGQGPELLVQFQDESVVDDSQLPKDRFSAERLKGVDSTLKIQPAELGDSAMYLCATRGQCVETQYFGPGTRLLVL.

The CDR3 reads CASSLNFEVRHEQFF. The CDR3 DNA reads TGTGCCAGCAGCTTAAACTTTGAGGTCAGGCATGAGCAGTTCTTC. This chain links TRBV7-9 with TRBJ2-1; no firm D call. The CDR3 covers 15 residues. The V gene's germline CDR1 is SEHNR and CDR2 FQNEAQ (reference sequence). V lost 2 bases, J lost 8 bases, and 16 bases lay in between.

V is TRBV28 and J is TRBJ2-1, with 9 bases lining up with TRBD1. J gave up 5 bases and V 3 bases, and 5 bases lay outside the gene matches. The CDR3 extends over 15 amino acids. The germline V gene has CDR1 MDHEN and CDR2 SYDVKM. This chain's CDR3 is CASSLDRGRHNEQFF. The CDR3 DNA follows: TGTGCCAGCAGTTTGGACAGGGGCAGGCACAATGAGCAGTTCTTC.

Worth noting for this clonotype: The junction departs from the called germline gene at one end, perhaps through a read error. The J gene is TRBJ2-7, the V gene TRBV28; TRBD2 might be the D (6 bases). There are 13 residues in the CDR3. Germline CDR1 reads MDHEN; CDR2 reads SYDVKM. Here the CDR3 reads CASSLSGGMVGYF. CDR3 DNA sequence: TGTGCCAGTAGTTTAAGCGGCGGGATGGTCGGGTACTTC.

This clonotype was seen many times. The chain is built from TRBV5-1 and TRBJ2-4; unclear D gene. The CDR3 spans 14 residues. Germline-derived CDR1 and CDR2 are SGHRS and YFSETQ. V shed 4 bases and J shed 3 bases, with 11 bases lying between them. In DNA, the CDR3 is TGCGCCAGCAGCCCCACGGACGTCAAAAACATTCAGTACTTC. It codes for CASSPTDVKNIQYF.

The rearrangement uses TRBV10-3 and TRBJ2-5; D may be TRBD1 (5 bases). Trimming pared 11 bases from V and 14 bases from J, leaving 21 bases between. There are 11 residues in the CDR3. Germline V gives CDR1 ENHRY, CDR2 SYGVKD. DNA for the CDR3: TGTGCCTCTAGGGGTGCAGAGACACACTACTTC. Translating it yields CASRGAETHYF.

J is TRBJ2-7 and V is TRBV21-1; the D call in the table, TRBD1, was not verified against the DNA. TRBV21-1 represents a pseudogene. The CDR3 is 15 residues long. In nucleotides, the CDR3 is TGTGTCAGCAGCAAAGAGAGTGGGAGAGGTTACGAGCAGTACTTC. Its protein product is CVSSKESGRGYEQYF.

This clonotype is classed as medium-sized. The rearrangement joins TRBV11-2 to TRBJ1-2; D is possibly TRBD1 (5 bases). Trimming removed 5 bases at V and 5 bases at J, with 9 bases between. In germline, CDR1 is SGHAT, CDR2 FQNNGV. This CDR3 has 12 residues. The CDR3 protein is CASSPEGYGYTF. For the CDR3, the DNA is TGTGCCAGCAGCCCAGAGGGGTATGGCTACACCTTC.

Concerning this clonotype: One base away lies a much larger clone, so this may be a sequencing read error. J is TRBJ2-5 and V is TRBV28, with TRBD2 matching 9 bases. The CDR3 is 15 residues long. The V segment lost 5 bases and the J segment 5 bases; nucleotides outside the gene matches: 9. Per the germline V gene, CDR1 is MDHEN and CDR2 is SYDVKM. As DNA, the CDR3 is TGTGCCAGCAGTCCCCGGCGGGAGGGACGGGAGACCCAGTACTTC. Residues: CASSPRREGRETQYF. Full variable domain (remainder filled in from reference TRBV28 and TRBJ2-5): DVKVTQSSRYLVKRTGEKVFLECVQDMDHENMFWYRQDPGLGLRLIYFSYDVKMKEKGDIPEGYSVSREKKERFSLILESASTNQTSMYLCASSPRREGRETQYFGPGTRLLVL.

The chain combines TRBV29-1 with TRBJ2-5; TRBD2 matches at 8 bases. CDR1 SQVTM and CDR2 ANQGSEA come from the germline V gene. The length of the CDR3 is 12 residues. V shed 7 bases, J shed 4 bases, and the junction held 5 bases outside the gene matches. The CDR3 here is CSAGGGGETQYF. The CDR3 coding sequence is TGCAGCGCCGGGGGGGGGGGAGAGACCCAGTACTTC. Together with reference TRBV29-1 and TRBJ2-5, the CDR3 gives the full variable domain: SAVISQKPSRDICQRGTSLTIQCQVDSQVTMMFWYRQQPGQSLTLIATANQGSEATYESGFVIDKFPISRPNLTFSTLTVSNMSPEDSSIYLCSAGGGGETQYFGPGTRLLVL.

The chain employs TRBV20-1 and TRBJ2-3; TRBD2 aligns across 8 bases. This CDR3 spans 15 amino acids. Germline CDR1 DFQATT, CDR2 SNEGSKA (reference sequence). The CDR3 DNA follows: TGCATGATGGCGGGTAGCGGGGTGGCCGGAGATACGCAGTATTTT. The encoded protein is CMMAGSGVAGDTQYF.

Ten or more counts support this clonotype. The V gene is TRBV6-5, the J gene TRBJ2-7; D may correspond to TRBD1 or TRBD2 (5 bases each). The germline V gene has CDR1 MNHEY and CDR2 SVGAGI. V was clipped by 7 bases and J by 0 bases, with 10 bases between them. The CDR3 contains 13 residues. In DNA, the CDR3 is TGTGCCAGCATTGGGGGTAACTCCTACGAGCAGTACTTC. Its translation: CASIGGNSYEQYF.

As for this clonotype: A much bigger clone sits one base away, suggesting this may be a read error. The chain has TRBV11-2 and TRBJ1-5; maybe TRBD1 (5 bases). CDR1 is SGHAT, CDR2 FQNNGV, per germline. This CDR3 region has 13 residues. The CDR3, as DNA: TGTACCAGCAGCTTACAGGGCAATCAGCCCCAGCATTTT. The encoded protein is CTSSLQGNQPQHF.

To note about this clonotype: One base away lies a much larger clone, so this may be a sequencing read error. V is TRBV5-1 and J is TRBJ2-4; the D gene is possibly TRBD1 (6 bases). Germline-derived CDR1 and CDR2 are SGHRS and YFSETQ. The length of the CDR3 is 15 residues. CDR3 sequence: CACSLGAGERNIQYF. As DNA, the CDR3 is TGCGCCTGCAGCTTGGGAGCAGGGGAGAGAAACATTCAGTACTTC.

Note on this clonotype: A much bigger clone sits one base away, suggesting this may be a read error. This chain joins TRBV4-1 and TRBJ2-4; TRBD2 aligns across 10 bases. Germline lookup yields CDR1 MGHRA and CDR2 YSYEKL. CDR3 size: 17 residues. The CDR3 nucleotides are TGCACCAGCAGCCAAGACGGGACTAGCGTAGCCAAAAACATTCAGTACTTC. It encodes CTSSQDGTSVAKNIQYF.

The V call is TRBV5-1, the J call TRBJ2-5, with D perhaps assigned TRBD1 or TRBD2 (5 bases each). Trimming pared 4 bases from V and 9 bases from J, leaving 19 bases between. The CDR3 sequence is 14 residues long. Germline V gene sequence: CDR1 SGHRS, CDR2 YFSETQ. The CDR3 sequence: CASSTGPPLGSQYF. The CDR3 nucleotides read TGCGCCAGCAGCACGGGACCCCCTCTAGGGTCCCAGTACTTC.

A note on this clonotype: Germline and junction disagree at one end, which may indicate a read error. This chain connects TRBV11-2 to TRBJ1-6; D is perhaps TRBD1 (6 bases). Germline V lookup: CDR1 SGHAT, CDR2 FQNNGV. This CDR3 has 15 amino acids. The chain's CDR3 is CTSAGMGHPSSPLHF. The CDR3 coding sequence is TGTACCAGCGCAGGCATGGGACACCCCAGTTCACCCCTCCACTTT.

With respect to this clonotype: A much larger clone sits a single nucleotide away, making a read error possible. V and J are TRBV7-9 and TRBJ2-5; D is unclear. The CDR3 consists of 16 residues. The V end was cut by 10 bases, the J end by 0 bases, with 21 bases between. Germline CDR1 and CDR2: SEHNR and FQNEAQ (reference sequence). CDR3 residues: CANQGPGSMNQETQYF. The CDR3 bases are TGTGCCAACCAAGGGCCTGGCTCGATGAACCAAGAGACCCAGTACTTC.

To note about this clonotype: Mismatch with germline at one junction end may stem from a read error. The chain links TRBV6-6 to TRBJ1-4; D unresolved. Germline-derived CDR1 and CDR2 are MNHNY and SVGAGI (reference sequence). This CDR3 is 15 amino acids long. The CDR3 here is CASSAPEPGSEQLFF. CDR3 DNA sequence: TGTGCCAGCAGTGCCCCAGAGCCTGGAAGTGAACAACTGTTTTTT.

The J gene is TRBJ1-2, the V gene TRBV11-3; TRBD1 aligns across 7 bases. Germline lookup yields CDR1 SGHNT and CDR2 YENEEA. This CDR3 comprises 11 residues. For the CDR3, the DNA is TGTGCTCGACAGGGCGCGTGTGGCTACACCTTC. Its protein product is CARQGACGYTF.

With respect to this clonotype: Here the CDR3 omits its conserved ending phenylalanine or tryptophan, so a read error is the likely source. The chain is built from TRBV11-3 and TRBJ2-3; the match to TRBD2 covers 9 bases. Germline CDR1 is SGHNT and CDR2 is YENEEA. This CDR3 has 15 residues. V dropped 8 bases and J dropped 0; count of bases not matched to a gene: 6. CDR3 region: CASGAGTSSTDTQYS. The CDR3 nucleotides are TGTGCCAGCGGCGCCGGGACTAGCAGCACAGATACGCAGTATTCT.

This chain uses TRBV4-1 with TRBJ2-7, with a possible D match to TRBD2 (6 bases). V lost 7 bases and J 5 bases, leaving 12 bases between the germline ends. Germline loops: CDR1 MGHRA, CDR2 YSYEKL. CDR3 length equals 12 residues. Written as DNA, the CDR3 is TGCGCCAGCAATAGCGGTCCCGACGAGCAGTACTTC. This gives the protein CASNSGPDEQYF.

Points on this clonotype: Germline is not matched at one junction end, which may reflect a read error. The chain links TRBV28 to TRBJ2-1, with 7 positions matching TRBD1. The CDR3 loop spans 15 amino acids. The germline CDR1 and CDR2 sequences are MDHEN and SYDVKM. This CDR3 reads CASSLYGTDSIEKFF. CDR3 bases: TGTGCCAGCAGCCTCTATGGGACAGACTCCATTGAGAAGTTCTTC.

This clonotype was seen repeatedly, ten times or more. The V call is TRBV5-6, the J call TRBJ2-6; no clear D. There are 13 residues in the CDR3. Germline-derived CDR1 and CDR2 are SGHDT and YYEEEE. Trimming removed 2 bases at V and 4 bases at J, with 4 bases between. The DNA of the CDR3 is TGTGCCAGCAGCTTCTGGGGGGCCAACGTCCTGACTTTC. It is translated as CASSFWGANVLTF.

This clonotype was found a few times. Just one base apart from a much larger clone, this may be a read error. CDR3 nucleotides: TGCAGCGTTGTAGGGCGGGGGGACGGCTACACCTTC. Translating it yields CSVVGRGDGYTF. The V and J genes are TRBV29-1 and TRBJ1-2, with D perhaps matching TRBD1 (5 bases). V lost 4 bases and J lost 8, with 14 bases in between. Per the germline V gene, CDR1 is SQVTM and CDR2 is ANQGSEA. This CDR3 comprises 12 residues.

In regard to this clonotype: A much larger clonotype is one base distant, so this may be a read error. The chain uses TRBV28 and TRBJ1-6; D gene unclear. This CDR3 comprises 13 residues. From germline, CDR1 is MDHEN and CDR2 SYDVKM. The CDR3 loop reads CAGWATYNSPLHF. Written as DNA, the CDR3 is TGTGCTGGGTGGGCCACCTATAATTCACCCCTCCACTTT. Drawing the rest from reference TRBV28 and TRBJ1-6, the complete variable domain is DVKVTQSSRYLVKRTGEKVFLECVQDMDHENMFWYRQDPGLGLRLIYFSYDVKMKEKGDIPEGYSVSREKKERFSLILESASTNQTSMYLCAGWATYNSPLHFGNGTRLTVT.

Note on this clonotype: It may be a read error: a sequence one base away is much more abundant. V and J are TRBV6-6 and TRBJ2-7; the D gene could be TRBD1 or TRBD2 (5 bases each). The V end was cut by 2 bases, the J end by 12 bases, with 14 bases between. This CDR3 comprises 12 residues. Germline V lookup: CDR1 MNHNY, CDR2 SVGAGI (reference sequence). The CDR3 nucleotides are TGTGCCAGCAGTTACCAGAGGGACCAGCGGTACTTC. It encodes CASSYQRDQRYF.

This clonotype was counted only a few times. This chain joins TRBV7-9 and TRBJ2-7; D is perhaps TRBD1 (5 bases). V was trimmed by 3 bases and J by 4 bases, leaving 13 bases between them. The CDR3 length is 14 residues. Germline CDR1 is SEHNR and CDR2 is FQNEAQ (reference sequence). This chain's CDR3 is CASSFGTGGYEQYF. The CDR3 coding sequence is TGTGCCAGCAGCTTCGGCACAGGTGGATACGAGCAGTACTTC.

Details on this clonotype: This CDR3 is missing its conserved last phenylalanine or tryptophan, likely due to a read error. This chain links TRBV4-1 with TRBJ2-7, with TRBD1 identical over 7 bases. With 5 bases clipped from V and 7 bases from J, the junction kept 11 bases outside the gene matches. Germline V gives CDR1 MGHRA, CDR2 YSYEKL. The length of the CDR3 is 14 residues. CDR3 sequence reads: CASSYGQVAGEQYL. CDR3 in DNA: TGCGCCAGCAGCTACGGACAGGTGGCAGGTGAGCAGTACCTC.

Many counts were recorded for this clonotype. The chain has TRBV11-1 and TRBJ2-3; 14 bases align to TRBD2. The CDR3 totals 16 residues. Germline-derived CDR1 and CDR2 are SGHAT and FQDESV (reference sequence). V shed 5 bases and J 6 bases; nucleotides not matched to a gene: 7. The DNA for the CDR3 is TGTGCCAGCAGCCCCCGGACTAGCGGGGGGCTCGATACGCAGTATTTT. Its translation is CASSPRTSGGLDTQYF.

About this clonotype itself: This may be a read error: a much more frequent sequence differs by one nucleotide. The chain carries TRBV11-2 and TRBJ1-2; D call uncertain. Germline V gives CDR1 SGHAT, CDR2 FQNNGV. V was cut by 7 bases and J by 8 bases, with 11 bases left in between. This CDR3 is 11 amino acids long. CDR3 amino acids: CASNSSLGYTF. The DNA for the CDR3 is TGTGCCAGCAACTCCTCCCTCGGCTACACCTTC.